Listed below are T cell receptor beta chains from one sample, sequenced in a study of blood T cells in healthy people across ages. One entry per CDR3 protein results from TCRdb running MiXCR on the 5' RACE reads. The sample records about 580,000 distinct CDR3 sequences, 40% to 50% being singletons. Material for sequencing was blood. Receptors were obtained from an elderly man in good health. Each CDR3 is given with its conserved first and last residue. Fields, in order: J gene, clone size, D gene, V gene, CDR3 protein, CDR3 DNA. A D gene is named only where the DNA matches it firmly. Rows may omit the clone size; those that give it use once, few, many or a size class.

TRBJ2-2,few,TRBD1,TRBV6-1,CASSRRSRGPANTGELFF,TGTGCCAGCAGTCGCCGGAGTAGGGGGCCTGCGAACACCGGGGAGCTGTTTTTT
TRBJ2-1,.,.,TRBV5-1,CASSLARARDEQFF,TGCGCCAGCAGCTTGGCCCGGGCCCGGGATGAGCAGTTCTTC
TRBJ2-3,many,TRBD2,TRBV6-6,CASSYGTSGRLDTQYF,TGTGCCAGCAGTTACGGGACTAGCGGGAGGTTAGATACGCAGTATTTT
TRBJ1-1,once,.,TRBV6-2/TRBV6-3,CASSYLGVENTEAFF,TGTGCCAGCAGTTATTTGGGGGTGGAGAACACTGAAGCTTTCTTT
TRBJ2-5,few,.,TRBV11-3,CASSLDRTQETQYF,TGTGCCAGCAGCTTAGACAGGACCCAAGAGACCCAGTACTTC
TRBJ2-7,many,.,TRBV29-1,CSVVVGVGSYEQYF,TGCAGCGTTGTGGTGGGGGTGGGCTCCTACGAGCAGTACTTC
TRBJ2-7,few,TRBD2,TRBV5-1,CASSTGTSGYNYEQYF,TGCGCCAGCAGCACCGGGACTAGCGGTTATAACTACGAGCAGTACTTC
TRBJ2-1,.,TRBD1,TRBV11-1,CASSWTGGLGNEQFF,TGTGCCAGCAGCTGGACAGGGGGGTTAGGCAATGAGCAGTTCTTC
TRBJ1-4,.,TRBD1,TRBV7-8,CASSLDRGEKLFF,TGTGCCAGCAGCTTAGACAGGGGGGAAAAACTGTTTTTT
TRBJ1-1,.,.,TRBV12-3/TRBV12-4,CASSVGGQNTEAFF,TGTGCCAGCAGTGTGGGTGGGCAGAACACTGAAGCTTTCTTT
TRBJ1-2,.,.,TRBV10-3,CAIMADINYGYTF,TGTGCCATCATGGCCGACATCAACTATGGCTACACCTTC
TRBJ2-1,.,TRBD2,TRBV30,CAWSVQAGVNEQFF,TGTGCCTGGAGTGTACAAGCGGGGGTAAATGAGCAGTTCTTC
TRBJ2-5,.,.,TRBV28,CASSRQWQETQYF,TGTGCCAGCAGCCGGCAATGGCAAGAGACCCAGTACTTC
TRBJ1-1,.,.,TRBV4-1,CASSPQQGVGTEAFF,TGCGCCAGCAGCCCTCAACAGGGCGTCGGCACTGAAGCTTTCTTT
TRBJ2-7,once,TRBD2,TRBV7-3,CASSLHSGSSYNEQYF,TGTGCCAGCAGCCTTCATAGCGGGAGCTCCTACAATGAGCAGTACTTC
TRBJ2-3,.,TRBD1,TRBV29-1,CSVALQGANTQYF,TGCAGCGTTGCACTACAGGGGGCTAATACGCAGTATTTT
TRBJ2-1,few,TRBD1,TRBV3-1,CASSPGTGDSNEQFF,TGTGCCAGCAGCCCCGGGACAGGGGATTCCAATGAGCAGTTCTTC
TRBJ2-1,.,TRBD2,TRBV9,CASGGGSTSNEQFF,TGTGCCAGCGGGGGGGGGAGTACCAGCAATGAGCAGTTCTTC
TRBJ2-1,few,.,TRBV29-1,CSVEAAALSGNEQFF,TGCAGCGTTGAAGCGGCCGCCCTATCGGGGAATGAGCAGTTCTTC
TRBJ1-1,once,.,TRBV10-3,CATRMGGLDTEAFF,TGTGCCACCCGAATGGGGGGATTGGACACTGAAGCTTTCTTT
TRBJ2-5,.,.,TRBV5-1,CASSSSGAQEAQYF,TGCGCCAGCAGCTCATCCGGGGCCCAAGAGGCCCAGTACTTC
TRBJ2-7,.,TRBD2,TRBV27,CASSLSGRAGEQYF,TGTGCCAGCAGTTTAAGCGGGAGGGCAGGCGAGCAGTACTTC
TRBJ1-5,.,.,TRBV20-1,CSAGGTGIRNQPQHF,TGCAGTGCTGGAGGAACAGGGATCCGCAATCAGCCCCAGCATTTT
TRBJ2-3,.,.,TRBV29-1,CSVPTGGPRTTDTQYF,TGCAGCGTTCCGACGGGCGGACCGAGAACCACAGATACGCAGTATTTT
TRBJ1-1,.,.,TRBV7-2,CASSPQMDTEAFF,TGTGCCAGCAGCCCCCAGATGGACACTGAAGCTTTCTTT
TRBJ1-2,many,.,TRBV6-5,CASVTGSGGYTF,TGTGCCAGCGTTACAGGGTCCGGAGGCTACACCTTC
TRBJ1-4,few,.,TRBV7-9,CASSLGVGRVGEKLFF,TGTGCCAGCAGCTTAGGAGTCGGCAGGGTCGGTGAAAAACTGTTTTTT
TRBJ2-7,.,.,TRBV29-1,CSATAAGRGYEQYF,TGCAGCGCAACTGCCGCCGGCAGGGGATACGAGCAGTACTTC
TRBJ1-2,few,TRBD1,TRBV29-1,CSVTPGQGATYGYTF,TGCAGCGTCACCCCGGGGCAGGGGGCTACCTATGGCTACACCTTC
TRBJ2-1,few,TRBD1,TRBV2,CASGRDRGTNEQFF,TGTGCCAGCGGCCGGGACAGGGGAACCAATGAGCAGTTCTTC
TRBJ2-1,.,TRBD2,TRBV6-5,CACSYSGRRSGGANEQFF,TGTGCCTGCAGTTACTCGGGCAGGCGCAGCGGGGGGGCAAATGAGCAGTTCTTC
TRBJ1-2,.,.,TRBV7-2,CASSTVVWGAAGYTF,TGTGCCAGCAGCACAGTCGTTTGGGGGGCGGCTGGCTACACCTTC
TRBJ2-5,.,.,TRBV7-2,CASSLEVIAGEQYF,TGTGCCAGCAGCTTAGAGGTCATAGCCGGGGAGCAGTACTTC
TRBJ2-7,.,TRBD1,TRBV19,CATRAGTGGSEQYF,TGTGCCACCAGGGCCGGGACAGGGGGCTCCGAGCAGTACTTC
TRBJ2-4,.,.,TRBV10-3,CAISDIGGLAKNIQYF,TGTGCCATCAGTGATATTGGAGGCCTAGCCAAAAACATTCAGTACTTC
TRBJ2-3,.,TRBD2,TRBV20-1,CSATDRTSGSADTQYF,TGCAGTGCTACCGATAGGACTAGCGGGAGTGCAGATACGCAGTATTTT
TRBJ1-5,many,.,TRBV7-9,CASSRERLDGFNQPQHF,TGTGCCAGCAGCCGAGAGCGGCTGGACGGATTCAATCAGCCCCAGCATTTT
TRBJ1-6,.,.,TRBV7-8,CASRRGHGDSPLHF,TGTGCCAGCAGACGCGGACATGGGGATTCACCCCTCCACTTT
TRBJ2-1,many,.,TRBV28,CASSPSPDTEQFF,TGTGCCAGCAGTCCCTCTCCGGATACTGAGCAGTTCTTC
TRBJ2-1,.,TRBD1,TRBV7-9,CASSLLGGYEQFF,TGTGCCAGCAGCTTATTAGGGGGCTATGAGCAGTTCTTC
TRBJ2-1,.,.,TRBV6-2/TRBV6-3,CASSDYAAGEQFF,TGTGCCAGCAGCGACTACGCGGCGGGTGAGCAGTTCTTC